These 2 T cell receptor beta chains originate from one sample sequenced in a study of regulatory T cells in long-lasting Graves disease. With iRepertoire HTBI primers and Arm-PCR of CDR3 regions, TCR beta libraries were built. TCRdb re-analysed the multiplex PCR reads in MiXCR, keeping a single row per CDR3 protein. This sample has hundreds of thousands of distinct CDR3 sequences; about 15% occur once, and the top ten carry around 12%. Time point described: newly diagnosed GD, antithyroid drugs for less than 3 months. Extracted PBMC RNA gave rise to the TCR library. The same data also contributed to another study, on T cells in Graves' hyperthyroidism and ophthalmopathy.

The sequencing used peripheral blood mononuclear cells (PBMCs), collected at new diagnosis, from a patient treated with antithyroid drugs. The receptors were gathered from a man aged 18-30 years with Graves disease.

This clonotype came up many times. The chain's CDR3 is CASSPSPDTGYGYTF. CDR3 in DNA: TGTGCCAGCTCACCTTCGCCGGACACCGGGTATGGCTACACCTTC. This chain uses TRBV18 with TRBJ1-2; D possibly corresponds to TRBD1 (5 bases). The CDR3 has 15 residues. The ends were cut back, 3 bases at V and 5 bases at J, with 16 bases in the middle. Germline values: CDR1 KGHSH, CDR2 LQKENI.

This clonotype was recorded at least ten times. The genes are TRBV29-1 and TRBJ2-7; a weak D match, TRBD1 (5 bases). CDR1 is SQVTM, CDR2 ANQGSEA, per germline. V was shortened by 3 bases and J by 5 bases, with 17 bases between the two germline ends. The CDR3 runs 14 residues. DNA of the CDR3: TGCAGCGTTGAGAAGGGTGGAAGCAGGGACGAGCAGTACTTC. It yields the protein CSVEKGGSRDEQYF.